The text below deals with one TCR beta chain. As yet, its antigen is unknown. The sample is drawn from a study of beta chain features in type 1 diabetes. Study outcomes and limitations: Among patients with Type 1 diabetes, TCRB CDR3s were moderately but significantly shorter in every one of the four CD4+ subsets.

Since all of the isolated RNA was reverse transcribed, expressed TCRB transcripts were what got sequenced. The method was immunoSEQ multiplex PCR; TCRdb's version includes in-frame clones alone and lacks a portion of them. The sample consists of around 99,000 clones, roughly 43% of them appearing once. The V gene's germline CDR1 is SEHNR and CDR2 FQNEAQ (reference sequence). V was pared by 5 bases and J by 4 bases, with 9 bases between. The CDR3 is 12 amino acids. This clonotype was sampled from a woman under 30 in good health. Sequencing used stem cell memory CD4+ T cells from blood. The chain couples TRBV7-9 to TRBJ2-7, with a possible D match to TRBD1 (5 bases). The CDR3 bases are TGTGCCAGCAGCCCCAGGGAATACGAGCAGTACTTC. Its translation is CASSPREYEQYF.